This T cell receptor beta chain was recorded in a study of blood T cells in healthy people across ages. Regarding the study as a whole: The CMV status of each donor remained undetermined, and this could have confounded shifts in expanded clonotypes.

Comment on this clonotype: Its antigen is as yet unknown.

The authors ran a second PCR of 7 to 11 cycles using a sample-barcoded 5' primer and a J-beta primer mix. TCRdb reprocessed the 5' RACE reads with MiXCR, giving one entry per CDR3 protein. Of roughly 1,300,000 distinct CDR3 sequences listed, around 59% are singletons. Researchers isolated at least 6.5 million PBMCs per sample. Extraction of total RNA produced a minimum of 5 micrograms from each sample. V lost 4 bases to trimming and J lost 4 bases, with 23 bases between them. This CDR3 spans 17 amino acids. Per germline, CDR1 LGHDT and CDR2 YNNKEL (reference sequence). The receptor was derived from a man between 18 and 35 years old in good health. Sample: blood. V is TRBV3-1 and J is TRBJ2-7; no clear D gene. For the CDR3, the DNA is TGTGCCAGCAGCCTAAAGACCGCAATGGGTGCGGTGTACGAGCAGTACTTC. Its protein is CASSLKTAMGAVYEQYF.